This T cell receptor (beta chain) stems from a study of shared T cell receptors in the human thymus. TCRdb's table, derived via immunoSEQ multiplex PCR, lists solely in-frame clones and lacks some. The table lists 540,000 or so clones, roughly 74% of them singletons. CDR1 and CDR2 from the germline V gene are LGHNA and YNFKEQ. The CDR3 has 18 amino acids. This same sample was also taken into another study, of human thymus T cells.

V is TRBV4-2 and J is TRBJ2-5; 7 nucleotides match TRBD2. The J call may be faulty, since TRBJ2-7 better matches the DNA end. The sequenced sample was thymocytes. This TCR came from a boy in the first two years of life with a congenital heart defect. The CDR3 bases are TGTGCCAGCAGCCAAGATCGGTCGGGGGGTTTACAGAGGTACGAGCAGTACTTC. Protein sequence: CASSQDRSGGLQRYEQYF.